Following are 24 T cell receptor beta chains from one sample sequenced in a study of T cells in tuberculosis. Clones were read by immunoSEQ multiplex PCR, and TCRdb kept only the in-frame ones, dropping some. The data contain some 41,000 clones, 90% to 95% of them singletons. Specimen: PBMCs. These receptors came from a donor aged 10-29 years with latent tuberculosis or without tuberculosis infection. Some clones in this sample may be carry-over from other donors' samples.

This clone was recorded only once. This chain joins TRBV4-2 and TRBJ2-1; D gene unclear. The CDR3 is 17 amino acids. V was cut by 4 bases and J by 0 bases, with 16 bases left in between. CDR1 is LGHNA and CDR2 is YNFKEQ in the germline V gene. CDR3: CASSPYHKTGSYNEQFF. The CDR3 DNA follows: TGTGCCAGCAGCCCGTATCATAAAACGGGCTCCTACAATGAGCAGTTCTTC.

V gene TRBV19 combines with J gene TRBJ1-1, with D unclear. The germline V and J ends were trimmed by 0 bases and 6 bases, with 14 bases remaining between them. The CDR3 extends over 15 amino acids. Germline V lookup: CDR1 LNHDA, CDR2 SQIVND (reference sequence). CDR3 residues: CASSIEDTLGAEAFF. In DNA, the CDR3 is TGTGCCAGTAGTATAGAAGACACCCTCGGGGCTGAAGCTTTCTTT.

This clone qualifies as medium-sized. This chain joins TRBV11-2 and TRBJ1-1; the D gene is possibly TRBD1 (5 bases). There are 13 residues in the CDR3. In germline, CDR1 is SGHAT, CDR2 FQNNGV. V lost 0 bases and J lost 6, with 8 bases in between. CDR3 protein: CASSLDRVSEAFF. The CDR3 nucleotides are TGTGCCAGCAGCTTAGACAGGGTCTCTGAAGCTTTCTTT.

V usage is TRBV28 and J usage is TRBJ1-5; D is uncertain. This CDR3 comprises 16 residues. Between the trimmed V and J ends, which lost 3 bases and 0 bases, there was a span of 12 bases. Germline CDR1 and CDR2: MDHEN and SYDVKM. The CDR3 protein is CASSFNSVYSNQPQHF. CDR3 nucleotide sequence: TGTGCCAGCAGTTTTAACTCGGTTTATAGCAATCAGCCCCAGCATTTT.

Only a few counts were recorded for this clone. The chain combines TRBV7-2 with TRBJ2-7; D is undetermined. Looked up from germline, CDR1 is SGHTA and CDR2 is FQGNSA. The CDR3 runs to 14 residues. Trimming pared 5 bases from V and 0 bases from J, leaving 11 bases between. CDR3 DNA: TGTGCCAGCAGCAGAGCGCGAAGCTCCTACGAGCAGTACTTC. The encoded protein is CASSRARSSYEQYF.

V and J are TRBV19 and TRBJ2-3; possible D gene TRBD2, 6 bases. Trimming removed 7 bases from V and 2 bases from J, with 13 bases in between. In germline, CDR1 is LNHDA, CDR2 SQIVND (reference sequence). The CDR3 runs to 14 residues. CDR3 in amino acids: CASNDGGNTDTQYF. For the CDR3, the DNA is TGTGCCAGTAATGATGGAGGGAACACAGATACGCAGTATTTT.

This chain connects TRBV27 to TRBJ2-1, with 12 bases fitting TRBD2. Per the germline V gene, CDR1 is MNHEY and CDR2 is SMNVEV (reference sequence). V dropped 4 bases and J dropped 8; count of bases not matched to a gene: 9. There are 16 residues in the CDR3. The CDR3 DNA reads TGTGCCAGCAGTTCTTCTAGCGGGAGGGCCTCGTATGAGCAGTTCTTC. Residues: CASSSSSGRASYEQFF.

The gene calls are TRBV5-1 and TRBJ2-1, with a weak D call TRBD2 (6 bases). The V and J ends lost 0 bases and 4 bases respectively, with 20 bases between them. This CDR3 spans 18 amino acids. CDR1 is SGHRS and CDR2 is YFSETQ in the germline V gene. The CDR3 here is CASSLAPILADAYNEQFF. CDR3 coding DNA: TGCGCCAGCAGCTTGGCCCCAATACTAGCAGACGCATACAATGAGCAGTTCTTC.

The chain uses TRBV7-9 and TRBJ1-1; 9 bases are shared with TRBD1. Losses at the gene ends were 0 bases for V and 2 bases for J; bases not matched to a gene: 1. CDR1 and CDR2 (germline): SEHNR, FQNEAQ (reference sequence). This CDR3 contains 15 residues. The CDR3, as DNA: TGTGCCAGCAGCTTAGCCACAGGGGGCAACACTGAAGCTTTCTTT. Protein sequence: CASSLATGGNTEAFF.

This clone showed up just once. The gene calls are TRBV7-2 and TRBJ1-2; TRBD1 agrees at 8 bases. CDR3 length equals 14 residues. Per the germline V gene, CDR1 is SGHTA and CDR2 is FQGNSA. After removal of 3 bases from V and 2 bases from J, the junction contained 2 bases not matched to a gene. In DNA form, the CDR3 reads TGTGCCAGCAGCTTGGGACAGGTGAACTATGGCTACACCTTC. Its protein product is CASSLGQVNYGYTF.

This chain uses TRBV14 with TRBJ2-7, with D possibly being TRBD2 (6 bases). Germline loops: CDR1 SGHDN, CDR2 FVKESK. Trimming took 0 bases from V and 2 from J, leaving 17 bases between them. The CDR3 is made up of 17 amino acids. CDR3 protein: CASSQDLRRDGTYEQYF. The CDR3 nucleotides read TGTGCCAGCAGCCAAGATTTGAGGAGGGACGGTACCTACGAGCAGTACTTC.

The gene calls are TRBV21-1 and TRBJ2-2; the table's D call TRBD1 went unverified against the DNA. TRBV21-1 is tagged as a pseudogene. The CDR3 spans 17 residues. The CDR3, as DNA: TGTGCCAGCGCCCCCCCGTCGGACAGAACGAACACCGGGGAGCTGTTTTTT. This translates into CASAPPSDRTNTGELFF.

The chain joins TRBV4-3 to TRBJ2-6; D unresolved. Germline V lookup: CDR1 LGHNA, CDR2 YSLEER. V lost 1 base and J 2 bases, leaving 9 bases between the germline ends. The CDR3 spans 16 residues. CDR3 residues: CASSQGQKTGANVLTF. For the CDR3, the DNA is TGCGCCAGCAGCCAAGGGCAGAAGACTGGGGCCAACGTCCTGACTTTC.

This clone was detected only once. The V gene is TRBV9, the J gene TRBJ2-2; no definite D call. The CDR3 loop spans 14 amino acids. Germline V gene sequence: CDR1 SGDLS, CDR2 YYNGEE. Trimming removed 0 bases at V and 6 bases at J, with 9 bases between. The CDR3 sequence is CASSVDTEPGELFF. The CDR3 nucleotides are TGTGCCAGCAGCGTAGATACAGAACCCGGGGAGCTGTTTTTT.

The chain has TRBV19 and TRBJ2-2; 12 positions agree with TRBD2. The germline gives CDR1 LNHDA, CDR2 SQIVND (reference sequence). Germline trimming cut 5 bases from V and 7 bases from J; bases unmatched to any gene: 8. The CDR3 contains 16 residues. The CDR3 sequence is CASSALAGGPYGELFF. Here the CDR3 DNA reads TGTGCCAGTAGTGCGCTAGCGGGAGGGCCTTACGGGGAGCTGTTTTTT.

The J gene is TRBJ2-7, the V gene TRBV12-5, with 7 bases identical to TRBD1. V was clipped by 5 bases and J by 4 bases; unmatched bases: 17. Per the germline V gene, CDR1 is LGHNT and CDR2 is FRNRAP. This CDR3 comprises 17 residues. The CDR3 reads CASGDPTGALFRYEQYF. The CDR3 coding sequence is TGTGCTAGTGGTGACCCCACAGGGGCCCTGTTTAGGTACGAGCAGTACTTC.

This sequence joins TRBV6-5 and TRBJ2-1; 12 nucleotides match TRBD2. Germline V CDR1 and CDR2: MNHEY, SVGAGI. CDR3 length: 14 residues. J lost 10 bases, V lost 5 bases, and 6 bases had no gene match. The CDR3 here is CASSGLAGRGEQFF. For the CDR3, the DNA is TGTGCCAGCAGTGGACTAGCGGGACGGGGAGAGCAGTTCTTC.

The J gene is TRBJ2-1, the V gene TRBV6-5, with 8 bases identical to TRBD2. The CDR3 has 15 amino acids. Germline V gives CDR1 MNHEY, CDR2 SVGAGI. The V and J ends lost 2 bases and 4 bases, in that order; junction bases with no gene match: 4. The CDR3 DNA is TGTGCCAGCAGTTACGTACTAGCGGCTTACAATGAGCAGTTCTTC. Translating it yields CASSYVLAAYNEQFF.

CDR3 sequence reads: CASSHTSEMSYNEQFF. The CDR3 region has the DNA TGTGCCAGCAGCCACACTAGCGAAATGTCCTACAATGAGCAGTTCTTC. The chain uses TRBV4-2 and TRBJ2-1; 7 bases map to TRBD2. This CDR3 has 16 residues. The germline gives CDR1 LGHNA, CDR2 YNFKEQ. Germline trimming cut 3 bases from V and 1 base from J; bases unmatched to any gene: 6.

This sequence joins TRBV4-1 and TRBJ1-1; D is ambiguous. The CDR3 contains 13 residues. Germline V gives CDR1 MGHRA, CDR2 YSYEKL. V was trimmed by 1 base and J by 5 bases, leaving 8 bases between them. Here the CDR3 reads CASSQGRRTEAFF. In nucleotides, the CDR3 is TGCGCCAGCAGCCAAGGGAGGAGGACTGAAGCTTTCTTT.

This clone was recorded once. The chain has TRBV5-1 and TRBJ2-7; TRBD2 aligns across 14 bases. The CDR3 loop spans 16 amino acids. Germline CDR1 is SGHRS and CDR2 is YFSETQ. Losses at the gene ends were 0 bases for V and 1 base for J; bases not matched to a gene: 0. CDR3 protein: CASSLGTSGRSYEQYF. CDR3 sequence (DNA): TGCGCCAGCAGCTTGGGGACTAGCGGGAGGTCCTACGAGCAGTACTTC.

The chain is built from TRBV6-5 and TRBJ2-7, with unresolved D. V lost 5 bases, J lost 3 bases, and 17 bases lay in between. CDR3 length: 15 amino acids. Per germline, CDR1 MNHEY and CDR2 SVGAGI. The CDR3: CASSGLLVGVYEQYF. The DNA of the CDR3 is TGTGCCAGCAGTGGCCTCCTAGTCGGCGTCTACGAGCAGTACTTC.

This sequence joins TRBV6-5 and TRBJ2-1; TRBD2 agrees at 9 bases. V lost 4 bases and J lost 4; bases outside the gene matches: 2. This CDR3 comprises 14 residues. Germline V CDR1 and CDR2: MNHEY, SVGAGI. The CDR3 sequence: CASSFSGSYNEQFF. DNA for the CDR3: TGTGCCAGCAGTTTTAGCGGGAGTTACAATGAGCAGTTCTTC.

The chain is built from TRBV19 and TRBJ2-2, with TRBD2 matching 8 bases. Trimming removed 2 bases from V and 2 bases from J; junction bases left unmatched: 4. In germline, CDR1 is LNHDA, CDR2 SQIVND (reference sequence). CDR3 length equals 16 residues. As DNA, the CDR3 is TGTGCCAGTAGTATACCGGGAGGGCGAAACACCGGGGAGCTGTTTTTT. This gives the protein CASSIPGGRNTGELFF.